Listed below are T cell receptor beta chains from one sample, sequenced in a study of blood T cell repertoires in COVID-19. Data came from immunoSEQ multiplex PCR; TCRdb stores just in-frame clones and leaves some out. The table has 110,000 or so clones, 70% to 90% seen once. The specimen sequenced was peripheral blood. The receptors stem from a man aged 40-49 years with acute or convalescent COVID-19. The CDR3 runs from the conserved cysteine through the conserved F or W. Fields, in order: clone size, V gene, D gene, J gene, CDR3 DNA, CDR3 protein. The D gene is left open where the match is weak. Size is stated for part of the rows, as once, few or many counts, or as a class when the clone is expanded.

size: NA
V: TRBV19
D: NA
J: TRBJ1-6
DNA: TGTGCCAGTAGTATCCGGGGGGTTAATTCACCCCTCCACTTT
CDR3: CASSIRGVNSPLHF

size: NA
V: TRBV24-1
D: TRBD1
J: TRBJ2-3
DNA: TGTGCCACCAGTGATCCGCGACAGGGCGGATTCACAGATACGCAGTATTTT
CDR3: CATSDPRQGGFTDTQYF

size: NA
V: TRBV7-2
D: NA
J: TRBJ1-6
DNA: TGTGCCAGCAGCTTTGGGAGTAGGGGGAATCTGTCACCCCTCCACTTT
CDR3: CASSFGSRGNLSPLHF

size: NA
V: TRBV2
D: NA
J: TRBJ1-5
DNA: TGTGCCAGCAGTGAGATACAGAACAATCAGCCCCAGCATTTT
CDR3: CASSEIQNNQPQHF

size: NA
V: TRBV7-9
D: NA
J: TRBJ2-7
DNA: TGTGCCAGCAGCTTTTCGGGAACCGAGCAGTACTTC
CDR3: CASSFSGTEQYF

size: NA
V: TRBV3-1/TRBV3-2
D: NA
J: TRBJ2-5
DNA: TGTGCCAGCAGCCAGAGTCTGCAAGAGACCCAGTACTTC
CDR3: CASSQSLQETQYF

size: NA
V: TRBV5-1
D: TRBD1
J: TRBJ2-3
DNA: TGCGCCAGCAACCGACAGGGTACAGATACGCAGTATTTT
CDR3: CASNRQGTDTQYF

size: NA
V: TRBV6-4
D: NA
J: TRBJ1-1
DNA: TGTGCCAGCAGTGAATTTGAGGGTTCCCCAGAGGAAGCTTTCTTT
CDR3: CASSEFEGSPEEAFF

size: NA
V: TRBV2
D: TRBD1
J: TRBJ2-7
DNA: TGTGCCAGCAGTGAAGATTGGTGGACAGGGAAGTACTTC
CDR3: CASSEDWWTGKYF

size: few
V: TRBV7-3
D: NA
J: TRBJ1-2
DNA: TGTGCCAGCAGCCTCCGACAGGAGGACTATGGCTACACCTTC
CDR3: CASSLRQEDYGYTF

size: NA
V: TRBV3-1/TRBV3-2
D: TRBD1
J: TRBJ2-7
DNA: TGTGCCAGCAGCCCCCAAACAGGGGCACACGAGCAGTACTTC
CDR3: CASSPQTGAHEQYF

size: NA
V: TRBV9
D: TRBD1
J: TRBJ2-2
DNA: TGTGCCAGCAGCGCGGGACAGGGAGGGTACACCGGGGAGCTGTTTTTT
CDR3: CASSAGQGGYTGELFF

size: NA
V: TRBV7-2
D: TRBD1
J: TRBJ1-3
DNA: TGTGCCAGCAGCTTAGACGGGACAGGGGGCGCATTTGGAAACACCATATATTTT
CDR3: CASSLDGTGGAFGNTIYF

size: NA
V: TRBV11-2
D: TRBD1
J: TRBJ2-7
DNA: TGTGCCAGCAGCCGCAACCGGGACAGCTCCTACGAGCAGTACTTC
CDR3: CASSRNRDSSYEQYF

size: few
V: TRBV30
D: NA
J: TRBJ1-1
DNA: TGTGCCTGGAGTACAGGGAAGGCGACTGAAGCTTTCTTT
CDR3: CAWSTGKATEAFF

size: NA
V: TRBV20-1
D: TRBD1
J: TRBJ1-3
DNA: TGCAGTGCTAGTCCGGACAGGGGTGCTGGAAACACCATATATTTT
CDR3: CSASPDRGAGNTIYF

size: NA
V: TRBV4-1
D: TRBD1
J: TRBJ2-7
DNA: TGCGCCAGCAGCCTCCGGGACAGGGACTACGAGCAGTACTTC
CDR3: CASSLRDRDYEQYF

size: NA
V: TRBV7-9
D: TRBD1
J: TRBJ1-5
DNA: TGTGCCAGCAGCTTAGTTGTCACAGGGGGCAGGAGTCAGCCCCAGCATTTT
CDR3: CASSLVVTGGRSQPQHF

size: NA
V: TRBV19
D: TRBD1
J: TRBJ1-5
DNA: TGTGCCAGTAGTACTTGGACAGGGGGGAATCAGCCCCAGCATTTT
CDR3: CASSTWTGGNQPQHF

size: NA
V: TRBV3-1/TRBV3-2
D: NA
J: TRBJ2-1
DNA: TGTGCCAGCAGAAGAGGCGGGGCAGGCTACAATGAGCAGTTCTTC
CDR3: CASRRGGAGYNEQFF

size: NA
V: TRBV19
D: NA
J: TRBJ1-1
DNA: TGTGCCAGTAGTACGGTATTTGAGGCTTTCTTT
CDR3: CASSTVFEAFF

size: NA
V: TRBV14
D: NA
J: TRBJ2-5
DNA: TGTGCCAGCAGCCAGGCCCCTCTCAAAGAGACCCAGTACTTC
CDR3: CASSQAPLKETQYF

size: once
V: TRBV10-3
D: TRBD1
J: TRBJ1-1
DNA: TGTGCCATCAGACGACAGGGGGCTGGGGACACTGAAGCTTTCTTT
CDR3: CAIRRQGAGDTEAFF

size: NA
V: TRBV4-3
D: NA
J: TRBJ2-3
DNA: TGCGCCAGCAGCCAAGATCTCACGGGAATTCGCACAGATACGCAGTATTTT
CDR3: CASSQDLTGIRTDTQYF